This T cell receptor beta chain was recorded in a study of T cells in Graves' hyperthyroidism and ophthalmopathy. About the study: At initial diagnosis, before any treatment had begun, peripheral blood was obtained.

RNA transcripts yielded amplified TCR beta CDR3 regions. The study used the HTBI primer set for a first-round RT-PCR of the TCR CDR3. MiXCR, applied by TCRdb to the multiplex PCR reads, yields one record per CDR3 protein. The sample records roughly 300,000 distinct CDR3 sequences, roughly 18% being singletons. V was pared by 3 bases and J by 1 base, with 9 bases of the junction left unmatched. Germline CDR1 reads KGHSH; CDR2 reads LQKENI. The CDR3 totals 17 residues. This TCR derives from a woman in her 50s with Graves' hyperthyroidism. The V gene is TRBV18, the J gene TRBJ1-1; TRBD1 matches 9 bases. Sequencing was done on a sample of blood. The CDR3 DNA is TGTGCCAGCTCACCGAACACAGGGGGCGCGGGGAACACTGAAGCTTTCTTT. The encoded protein is CASSPNTGGAGNTEAFF.